This entry lists 11 T cell receptor beta chains sequenced from one sample in a study of early stage breast cancer tumors. Data came from immunoSEQ multiplex PCR; TCRdb stores just in-frame clones and leaves some out. The profile shows over 45,000 clones, roughly 83% of them singletons. Specimen: blood. Every receptor here comes from a person aged 45-60 years with breast cancer.

The V and J genes are TRBV5-1 and TRBJ2-1; 10 bases line up with TRBD1. CDR3 length equals 16 residues. The germline V gene has CDR1 SGHRS and CDR2 YFSETQ. V dropped 2 bases and J dropped 7; count of bases not matched to a gene: 9. Here the CDR3 reads CASSLDPGTGANEQFF. The CDR3 DNA reads TGCGCCAGCAGCTTAGACCCCGGGACAGGGGCGAATGAGCAGTTCTTC.

The rearrangement links TRBV2 to TRBJ1-5; D might be TRBD1 (6 bases). V dropped 0 bases and J dropped 7 bases, with 13 bases sitting between them. The length of the CDR3 is 15 residues. Germline CDR1 SNHLY, CDR2 FYNNEI. The CDR3 sequence: CASSEAPGVSQPQHF. CDR3 coding DNA: TGTGCCAGCAGTGAAGCCCCAGGGGTAAGCCAGCCCCAGCATTTT.

This sequence joins TRBV27 and TRBJ1-4, with 7 bases identical to TRBD1. V shed 4 bases, J shed 4 bases, and the junction held 15 bases outside the gene matches. CDR1 is MNHEY, CDR2 SMNVEV, per germline (reference sequence). The CDR3 has 18 amino acids. The CDR3 protein is CASSSPRRGTVGNEKLFF. The CDR3, as DNA: TGTGCCAGCAGTTCACCCCGAAGGGGGACAGTGGGTAATGAAAAACTGTTTTTT.

CDR3 protein: CAIRAGGDGGYTF. The CDR3 DNA reads as TGTGCCATCAGAGCAGGAGGGGACGGTGGCTACACCTTC. The V call is TRBV10-3, the J call TRBJ1-2; tentative D call: TRBD1 (5 bases). The V gene lost 6 bases and the J gene lost 7 bases, with 15 bases spanning the gap. The length of the CDR3 is 13 residues. The germline gives CDR1 ENHRY, CDR2 SYGVKD.

The chain joins TRBV7-2 to TRBJ2-1; D is possibly TRBD2 (6 bases). In germline, CDR1 is SGHTA, CDR2 FQGNSA. This CDR3 contains 12 residues. Trimming stripped 2 bases from V and 15 bases from J, with 14 bases between. The CDR3 nucleotides read TGTGCCAGCAGCTTATATGCCGGGAGCAGGTTCTTC. It is translated as CASSLYAGSRFF.

V usage is TRBV28 and J usage is TRBJ1-2, with D hard to call. The CDR3 sequence is 14 residues long. V lost 4 bases, J lost 1 base, and 10 bases lay in between. CDR1 MDHEN and CDR2 SYDVKM come from the germline V gene. The CDR3 region is CASSSIMNNYGYTF. CDR3 sequence (DNA): TGTGCCAGCAGTTCGATCATGAATAACTATGGCTACACCTTC.

The chain joins TRBV5-1 to TRBJ2-7; D not certain. The CDR3 contains 14 residues. Germline values: CDR1 SGHRS, CDR2 YFSETQ. The V and J ends lost 4 bases and 3 bases respectively, with 14 bases between them. For the CDR3, the DNA is TGCGCCAGCAGCCTCCTGACGGGCCACTACGAGCAGTACTTC. It yields the protein CASSLLTGHYEQYF.

The rearrangement joins TRBV13 to TRBJ2-7, with D maybe TRBD2 (6 bases). This CDR3 spans 16 amino acids. V lost 2 bases and J lost 0, with 14 bases in between. Germline V gene lookup returns CDR1 PRHDT and CDR2 FYEKMQ (reference sequence). The CDR3 here is CASSLLGLQSSYEQYF. The CDR3 nucleotides read TGTGCCAGCAGCTTATTGGGACTCCAGAGCTCCTACGAGCAGTACTTC. Complete variable domain (other parts from reference TRBV13 and TRBJ2-7): AAGVIQSPRHLIKEKRETATLKCYPIPRHDTVYWYQQGPGQDPQFLISFYEKMQSDKGSIPDRFSAQQFSDYHSELNMSSLELGDSALYFCASSLLGLQSSYEQYFGPGTRLTVT.

The chain couples TRBV29-1 to TRBJ1-2; weak D call: TRBD1 (5 bases). Germline lookup yields CDR1 SQVTM and CDR2 ANQGSEA. The CDR3 spans 13 residues. V was pared by 6 bases and J by 8 bases, with 19 bases between. The chain's CDR3 is CSVGGTGPSGYTF. In DNA form, the CDR3 reads TGCAGCGTGGGGGGAACCGGGCCCTCGGGCTACACCTTC.

The gene calls are TRBV7-3 and TRBJ2-2; maybe TRBD1 (5 bases). The CDR3 has 16 amino acids. From germline, CDR1 is SGHTA and CDR2 FQGTGA. V lost 5 bases to trimming and J lost 0 bases, with 13 bases between them. The CDR3 DNA sequence: TGTGCCAGCAGCCCTGTGGGGCCCGCGAACACCGGGGAGCTGTTTTTT. Its translation: CASSPVGPANTGELFF. The complete variable domain, with remaining parts taken from reference TRBV7-3 and TRBJ2-2, reads GAGVSQTPSNKVTEKGKYVELRCDPISGHTALYWYRQSLGQGPEFLIYFQGTGAADDSGLPNDRFFAVRPEGSVSTLKIQRTERGDSAVYLCASSPVGPANTGELFFGEGSRLTVL.

J is TRBJ1-3 and V is TRBV28; 10 bases fit TRBD1. Germline assignment: CDR1 MDHEN and CDR2 SYDVKM. CDR3 length equals 17 residues. Losses at the gene ends were 5 bases for V and 2 bases for J; bases not matched to a gene: 9. The CDR3 DNA is TGTGCCAGCAGTCTATCGGGACAGGGGTTTACTGGAAACACCATATATTTT. Protein product: CASSLSGQGFTGNTIYF.